These 9 T cell receptor beta chains share one sample of origin, sequenced in a study of T-cell memory formation after mild COVID-19. TCRdb called the 5' RACE reads again in MiXCR, with one record for every CDR3 protein. The profile shows approximately 480,000 distinct CDR3 sequences, about 18% of them singletons. The sequenced sample consisted of PBMCs or a T cell subset sorted from them (not recorded which). The receptor set was obtained from an adult woman who had mild COVID-19 (a few samples of this study predate the infection). Cell type and time point are not known.

This chain links TRBV3-1 with TRBJ2-7; 7 nucleotides line up with TRBD1. The CDR3 is 14 amino acids. V lost 4 bases and J lost 2; bases outside the gene matches: 5. Germline CDR1 and CDR2: LGHDT and YNNKEL (reference sequence). This CDR3 is CASSRIQGPYEQYF. Written as DNA, the CDR3 is TGTGCCAGCAGCCGGATACAGGGGCCCTACGAGCAGTACTTC.

The chain has TRBV7-9 and TRBJ2-1, with 9 bases that match TRBD2. V dropped 4 bases and J dropped 7; count of bases not matched to a gene: 14. CDR3 size: 17 residues. Germline assignment: CDR1 SEHNR and CDR2 FQNEAQ (reference sequence). In DNA form, the CDR3 reads TGTGCCAGCAGCTCGTCGTTAGCGGGGGAAAGTGGGAATGAGCAGTTCTTC. Translating gives CASSSSLAGESGNEQFF.

V is TRBV5-1 and J is TRBJ2-7; 10 bases agree with TRBD2. From germline, CDR1 is SGHRS and CDR2 YFSETQ. CDR3 length equals 16 residues. V lost 4 bases and J lost 3; bases outside the gene matches: 10. For the CDR3, the DNA is TGCGCCAGCAGCCCAAGTCTAGCGGGGGAGGTCTACGAGCAGTACTTC. Encoded protein: CASSPSLAGEVYEQYF.

V is TRBV10-3 and J is TRBJ1-5; unclear D gene. Trimming pared 3 bases from V and 2 bases from J, leaving 11 bases between. Germline V CDR1 and CDR2: ENHRY, SYGVKD. CDR3 length equals 15 residues. CDR3 in amino acids: CAISEGGMGNQPQHF. In nucleotides, the CDR3 is TGTGCCATCAGTGAAGGAGGCATGGGCAATCAGCCCCAGCATTTT.

V usage is TRBV27 and J usage is TRBJ2-1, with a weak D call TRBD2 (5 bases). With 6 bases removed from V and 5 bases from J, the gap between germline ends came to 11 bases. Germline V CDR1 and CDR2: MNHEY, SMNVEV (reference sequence). CDR3 length: 13 amino acids. The CDR3 DNA reads as TGTGCCAGCAGACTGCTGAGGGACAATGAGCAGTTCTTC. Amino acids: CASRLLRDNEQFF.

The rearrangement uses TRBV7-9 and TRBJ2-3; 9 bases are shared with TRBD2. Germline CDR1 and CDR2: SEHNR and FQNEAQ (reference sequence). CDR3 length: 17 amino acids. Losses at the gene ends were 5 bases for V and 4 bases for J; bases not matched to a gene: 13. CDR3 in DNA: TGTGCCAGCAGCCCTCGGGACATCCGGACTAGCGCAGATACGCAGTATTTT. Protein product: CASSPRDIRTSADTQYF. The variable domain in full, completed from reference TRBV7-9 and TRBJ2-3, reads DTGVSQNPRHKITKRGQNVTFRCDPISEHNRLYWYRQTLGQGPEFLTYFQNEAQLEKSRLLSDRFSAERPKGSFSTLEIQRTEQGDSAMYLCASSPRDIRTSADTQYFGPGTRLTVL.

This clonotype has a handful of counts. This sequence joins TRBV20-1 and TRBJ2-3, with 7 bases lining up with TRBD1. V dropped 5 bases and J dropped 0; count of bases not matched to a gene: 8. The germline CDR1 and CDR2 sequences are DFQATT and SNEGSKA (reference sequence). The CDR3 runs to 15 residues. CDR3 in DNA: TGCAGTGCTTCGGACAGGACAGTCAGCACAGATACGCAGTATTTT. As protein: CSASDRTVSTDTQYF.

V usage is TRBV13 and J usage is TRBJ2-7, with 12 bases lining up with TRBD2. The CDR3 consists of 15 residues. The germline V gene has CDR1 PRHDT and CDR2 FYEKMQ (reference sequence). V trimming: 10 bases; J trimming: 7 bases; junction bases outside the gene matches: 14. The CDR3 is CATRRLAGDLVEQYF. The DNA for the CDR3 is TGTGCCACCCGCCGACTAGCGGGAGATTTAGTGGAGCAGTACTTC.

A few counts support this clonotype. The chain joins TRBV12-3 or TRBV12-4 to TRBJ1-2; a weak D match, TRBD1 (5 bases). The CDR3 extends over 14 amino acids. Trimming cost V 3 bases and J 4 bases, with 12 bases left between them. The CDR3 nucleotides are TGTGCCAGCAGTTTTCAGGGTGTCTCCTATGGCTACACCTTC. This sequence encodes CASSFQGVSYGYTF.